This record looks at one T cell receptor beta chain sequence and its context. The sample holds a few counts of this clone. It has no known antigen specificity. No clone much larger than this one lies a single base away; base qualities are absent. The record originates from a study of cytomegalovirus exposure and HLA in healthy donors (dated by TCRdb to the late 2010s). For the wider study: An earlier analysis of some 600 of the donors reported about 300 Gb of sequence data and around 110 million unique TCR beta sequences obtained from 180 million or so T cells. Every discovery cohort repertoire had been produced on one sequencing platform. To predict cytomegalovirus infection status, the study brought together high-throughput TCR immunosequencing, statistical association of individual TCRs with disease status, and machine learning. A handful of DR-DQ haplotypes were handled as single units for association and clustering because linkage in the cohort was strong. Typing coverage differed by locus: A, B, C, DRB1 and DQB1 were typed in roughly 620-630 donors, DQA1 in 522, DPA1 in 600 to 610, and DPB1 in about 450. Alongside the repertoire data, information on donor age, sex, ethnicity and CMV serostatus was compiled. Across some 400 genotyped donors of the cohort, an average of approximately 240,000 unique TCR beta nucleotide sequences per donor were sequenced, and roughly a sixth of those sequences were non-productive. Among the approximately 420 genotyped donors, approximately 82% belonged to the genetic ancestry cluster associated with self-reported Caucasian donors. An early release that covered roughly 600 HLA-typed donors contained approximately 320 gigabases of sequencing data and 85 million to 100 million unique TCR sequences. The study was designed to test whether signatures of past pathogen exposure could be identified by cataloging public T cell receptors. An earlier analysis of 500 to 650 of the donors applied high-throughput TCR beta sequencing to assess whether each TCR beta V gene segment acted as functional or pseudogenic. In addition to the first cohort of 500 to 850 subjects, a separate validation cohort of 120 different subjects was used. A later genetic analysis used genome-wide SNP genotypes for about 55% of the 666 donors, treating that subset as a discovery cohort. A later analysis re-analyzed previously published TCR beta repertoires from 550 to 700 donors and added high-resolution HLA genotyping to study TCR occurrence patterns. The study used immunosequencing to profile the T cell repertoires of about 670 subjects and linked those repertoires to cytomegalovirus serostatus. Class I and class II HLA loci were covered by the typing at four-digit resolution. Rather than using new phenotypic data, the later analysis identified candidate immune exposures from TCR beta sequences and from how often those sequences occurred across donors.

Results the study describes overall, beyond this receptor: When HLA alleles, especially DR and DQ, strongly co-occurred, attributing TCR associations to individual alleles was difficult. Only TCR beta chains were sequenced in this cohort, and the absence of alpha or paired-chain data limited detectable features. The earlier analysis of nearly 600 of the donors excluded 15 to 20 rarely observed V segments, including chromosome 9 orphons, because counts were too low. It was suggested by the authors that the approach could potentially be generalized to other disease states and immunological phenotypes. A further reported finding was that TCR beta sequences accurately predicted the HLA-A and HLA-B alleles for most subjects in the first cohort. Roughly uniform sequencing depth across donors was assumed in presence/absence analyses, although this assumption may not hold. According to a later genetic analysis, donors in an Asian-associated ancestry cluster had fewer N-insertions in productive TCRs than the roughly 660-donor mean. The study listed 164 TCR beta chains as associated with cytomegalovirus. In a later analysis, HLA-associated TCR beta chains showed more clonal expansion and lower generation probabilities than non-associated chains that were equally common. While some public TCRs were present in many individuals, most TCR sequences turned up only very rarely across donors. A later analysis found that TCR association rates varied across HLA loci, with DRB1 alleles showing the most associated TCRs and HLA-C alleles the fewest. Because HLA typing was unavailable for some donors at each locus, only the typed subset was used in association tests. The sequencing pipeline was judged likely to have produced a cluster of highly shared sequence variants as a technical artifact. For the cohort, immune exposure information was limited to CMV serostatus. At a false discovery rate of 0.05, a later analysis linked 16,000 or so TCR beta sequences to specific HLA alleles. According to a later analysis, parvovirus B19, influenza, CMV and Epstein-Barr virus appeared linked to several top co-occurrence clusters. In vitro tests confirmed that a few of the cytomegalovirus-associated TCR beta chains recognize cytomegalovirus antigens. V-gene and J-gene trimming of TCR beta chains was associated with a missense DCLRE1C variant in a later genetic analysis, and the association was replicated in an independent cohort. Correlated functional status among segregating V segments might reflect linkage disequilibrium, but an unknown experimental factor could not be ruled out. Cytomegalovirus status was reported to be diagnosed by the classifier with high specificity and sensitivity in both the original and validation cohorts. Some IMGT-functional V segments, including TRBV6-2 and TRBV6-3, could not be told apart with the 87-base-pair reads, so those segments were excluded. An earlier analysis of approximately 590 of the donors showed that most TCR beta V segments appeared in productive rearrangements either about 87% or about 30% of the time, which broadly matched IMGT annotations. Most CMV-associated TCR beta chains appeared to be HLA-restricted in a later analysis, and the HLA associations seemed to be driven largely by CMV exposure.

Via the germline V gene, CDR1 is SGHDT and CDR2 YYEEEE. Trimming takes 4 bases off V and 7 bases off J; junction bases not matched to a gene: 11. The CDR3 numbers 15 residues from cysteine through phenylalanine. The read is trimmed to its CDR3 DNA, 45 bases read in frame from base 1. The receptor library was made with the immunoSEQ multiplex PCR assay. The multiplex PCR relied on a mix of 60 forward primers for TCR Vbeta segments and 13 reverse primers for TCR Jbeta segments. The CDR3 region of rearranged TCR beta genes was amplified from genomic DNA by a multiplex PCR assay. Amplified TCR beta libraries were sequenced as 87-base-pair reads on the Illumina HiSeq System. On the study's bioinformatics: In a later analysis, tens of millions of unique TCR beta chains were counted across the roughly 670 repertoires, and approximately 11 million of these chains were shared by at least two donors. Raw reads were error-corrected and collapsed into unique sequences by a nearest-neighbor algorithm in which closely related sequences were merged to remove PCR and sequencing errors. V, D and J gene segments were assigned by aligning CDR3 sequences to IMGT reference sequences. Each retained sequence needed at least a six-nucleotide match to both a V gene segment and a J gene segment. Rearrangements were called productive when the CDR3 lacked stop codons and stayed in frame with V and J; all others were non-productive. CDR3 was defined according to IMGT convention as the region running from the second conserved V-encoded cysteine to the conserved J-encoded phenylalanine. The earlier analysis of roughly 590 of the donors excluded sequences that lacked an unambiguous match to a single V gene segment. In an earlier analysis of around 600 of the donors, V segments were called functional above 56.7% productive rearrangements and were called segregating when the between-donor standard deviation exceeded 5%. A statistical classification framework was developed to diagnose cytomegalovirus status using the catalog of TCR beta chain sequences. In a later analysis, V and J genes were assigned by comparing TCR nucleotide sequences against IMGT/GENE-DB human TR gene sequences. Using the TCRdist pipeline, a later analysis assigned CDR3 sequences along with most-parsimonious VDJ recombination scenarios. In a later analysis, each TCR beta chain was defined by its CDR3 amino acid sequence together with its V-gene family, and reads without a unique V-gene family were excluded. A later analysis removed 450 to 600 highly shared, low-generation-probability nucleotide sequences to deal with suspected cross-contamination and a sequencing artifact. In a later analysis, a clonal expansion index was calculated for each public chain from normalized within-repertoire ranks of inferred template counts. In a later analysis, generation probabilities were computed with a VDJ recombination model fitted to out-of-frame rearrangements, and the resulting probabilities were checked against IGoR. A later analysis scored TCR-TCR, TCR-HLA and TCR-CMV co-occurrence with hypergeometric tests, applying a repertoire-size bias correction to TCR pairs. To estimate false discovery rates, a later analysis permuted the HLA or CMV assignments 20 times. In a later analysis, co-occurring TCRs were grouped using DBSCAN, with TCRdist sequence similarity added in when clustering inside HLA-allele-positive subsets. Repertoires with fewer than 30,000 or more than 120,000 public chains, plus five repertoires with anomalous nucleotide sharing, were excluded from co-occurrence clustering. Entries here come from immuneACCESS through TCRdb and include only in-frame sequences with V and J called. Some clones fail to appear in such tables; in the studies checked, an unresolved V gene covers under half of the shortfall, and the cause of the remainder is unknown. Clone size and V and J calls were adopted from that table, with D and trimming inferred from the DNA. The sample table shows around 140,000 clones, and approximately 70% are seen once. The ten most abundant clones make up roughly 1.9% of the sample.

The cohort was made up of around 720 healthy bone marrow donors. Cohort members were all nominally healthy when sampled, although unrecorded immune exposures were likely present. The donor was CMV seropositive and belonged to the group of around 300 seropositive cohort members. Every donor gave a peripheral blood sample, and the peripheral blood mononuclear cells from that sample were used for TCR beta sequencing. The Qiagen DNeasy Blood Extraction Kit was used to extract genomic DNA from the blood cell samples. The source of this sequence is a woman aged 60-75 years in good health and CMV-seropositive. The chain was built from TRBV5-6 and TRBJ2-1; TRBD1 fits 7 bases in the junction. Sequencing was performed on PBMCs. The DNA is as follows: TGTGCCAGCAGCCAGGGACAGAACAAGGCTAATGAGCAGTTCTTC. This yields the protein CASSQGQNKANEQFF.